In this sample, the clone carrying this T cell receptor (beta chain) turned up a few times. Within the sample, other DNA sequences also encode this same CDR3. Produced via immunoSEQ multiplex PCR; TCRdb's table is partial and in-frame only. The sample has about 47,000 clones, more than 70% seen once. The ends were cut back, 5 bases at V and 2 bases at J, with 10 bases in the middle. Germline V lookup: CDR1 MNHEY, CDR2 SVGAGI. The CDR3 contains 14 residues. These data come from a study of radiotherapy plus CTLA-4 blockade in lung cancer. The chain links TRBV6-5 to TRBJ1-5, with D unresolved. The input for sequencing was peripheral blood, taken from a patient treated with radiotherapy plus ipilimumab. The sequence came from a human donor with non-small cell lung cancer who had stable disease on radiotherapy plus ipilimumab. CDR3 in DNA: TGTGCCAGCAGTGCCGGCGCCGGCAATCAGCCCCAGCATTTT. Translated: CASSAGAGNQPQHF.